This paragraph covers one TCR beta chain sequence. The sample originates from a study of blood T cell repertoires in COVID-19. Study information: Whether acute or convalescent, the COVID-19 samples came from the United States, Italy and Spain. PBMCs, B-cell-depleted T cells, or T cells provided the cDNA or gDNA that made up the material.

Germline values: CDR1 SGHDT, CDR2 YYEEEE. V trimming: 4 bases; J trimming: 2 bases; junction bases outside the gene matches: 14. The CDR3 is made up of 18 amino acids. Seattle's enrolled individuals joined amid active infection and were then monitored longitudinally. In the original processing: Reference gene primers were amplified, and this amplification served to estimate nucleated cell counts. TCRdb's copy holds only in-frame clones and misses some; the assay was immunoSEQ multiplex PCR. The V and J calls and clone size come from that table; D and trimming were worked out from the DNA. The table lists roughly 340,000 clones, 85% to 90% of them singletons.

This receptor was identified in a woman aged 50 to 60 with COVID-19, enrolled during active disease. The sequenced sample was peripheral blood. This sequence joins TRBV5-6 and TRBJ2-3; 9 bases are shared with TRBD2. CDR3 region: CASSPLPGLAVLTDTQYF. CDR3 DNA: TGTGCCAGCAGCCCACTCCCGGGACTAGCCGTCCTCACAGATACGCAGTATTTT.